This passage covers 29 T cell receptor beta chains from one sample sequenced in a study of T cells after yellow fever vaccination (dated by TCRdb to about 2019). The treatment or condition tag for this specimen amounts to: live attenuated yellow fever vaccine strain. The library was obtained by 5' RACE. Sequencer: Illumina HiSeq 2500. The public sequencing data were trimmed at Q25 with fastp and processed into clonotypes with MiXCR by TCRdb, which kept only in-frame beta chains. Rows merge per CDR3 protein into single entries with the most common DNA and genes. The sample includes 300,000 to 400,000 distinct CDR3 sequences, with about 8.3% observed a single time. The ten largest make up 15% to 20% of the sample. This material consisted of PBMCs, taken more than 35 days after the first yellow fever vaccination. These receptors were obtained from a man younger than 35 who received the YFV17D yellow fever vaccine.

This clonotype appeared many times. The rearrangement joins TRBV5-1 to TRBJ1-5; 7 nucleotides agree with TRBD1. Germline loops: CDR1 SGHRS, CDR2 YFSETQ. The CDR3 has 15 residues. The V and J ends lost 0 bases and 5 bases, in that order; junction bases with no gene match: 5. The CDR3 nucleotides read TGCGCCAGCAGCTTGGAGGGGGACAGAGATCAGCCCCAGCATTTT. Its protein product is CASSLEGDRDQPQHF.

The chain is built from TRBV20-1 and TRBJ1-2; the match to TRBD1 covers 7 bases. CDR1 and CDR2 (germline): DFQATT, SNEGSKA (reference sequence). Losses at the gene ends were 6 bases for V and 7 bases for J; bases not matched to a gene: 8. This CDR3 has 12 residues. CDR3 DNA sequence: TGCAGTGCGCCGAAGGGGGCAGGTGGCTACACCTTC. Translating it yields CSAPKGAGGYTF.

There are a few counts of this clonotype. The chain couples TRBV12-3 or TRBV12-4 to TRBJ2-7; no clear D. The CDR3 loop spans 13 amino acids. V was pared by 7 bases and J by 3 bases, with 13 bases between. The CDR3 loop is CASTMAPNYEQYF. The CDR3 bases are TGTGCCAGCACGATGGCCCCTAACTACGAGCAGTACTTC.

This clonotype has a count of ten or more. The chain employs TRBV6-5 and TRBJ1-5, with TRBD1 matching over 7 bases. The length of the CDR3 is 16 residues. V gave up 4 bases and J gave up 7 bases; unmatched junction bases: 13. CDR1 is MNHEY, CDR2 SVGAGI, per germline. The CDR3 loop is CASSSLYRGSTQPQHF. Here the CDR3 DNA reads TGTGCCAGCAGTTCTTTATACAGGGGCTCGACGCAGCCCCAGCATTTT.

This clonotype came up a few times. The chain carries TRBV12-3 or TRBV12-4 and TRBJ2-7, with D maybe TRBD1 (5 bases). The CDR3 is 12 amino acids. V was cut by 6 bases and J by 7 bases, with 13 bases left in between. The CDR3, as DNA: TGTGCCAGCAGCCGCAGGGCCGGGGAGCAGTACTTC. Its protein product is CASSRRAGEQYF.

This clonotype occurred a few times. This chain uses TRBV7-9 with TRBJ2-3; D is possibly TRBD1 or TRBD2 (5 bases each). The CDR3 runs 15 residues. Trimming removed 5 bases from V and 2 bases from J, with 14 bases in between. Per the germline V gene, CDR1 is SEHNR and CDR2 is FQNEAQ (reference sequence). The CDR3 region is CASSPGTFITDTQYF. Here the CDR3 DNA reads TGTGCCAGCAGCCCCGGGACCTTTATCACAGATACGCAGTATTTT.

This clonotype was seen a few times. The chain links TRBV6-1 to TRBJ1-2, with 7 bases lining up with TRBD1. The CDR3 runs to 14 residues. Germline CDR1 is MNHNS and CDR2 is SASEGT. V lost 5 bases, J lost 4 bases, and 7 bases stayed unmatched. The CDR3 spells CASSTRDRPYGYTF. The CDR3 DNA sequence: TGTGCCAGCAGTACCCGGGACAGACCCTATGGCTACACCTTC.

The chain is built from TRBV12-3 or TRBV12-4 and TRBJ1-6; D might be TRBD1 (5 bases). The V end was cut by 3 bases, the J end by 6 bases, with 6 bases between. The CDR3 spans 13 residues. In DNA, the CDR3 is TGTGCCAGCAGTTTCGGGGCTAATTCACCCCTCCACTTT. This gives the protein CASSFGANSPLHF.

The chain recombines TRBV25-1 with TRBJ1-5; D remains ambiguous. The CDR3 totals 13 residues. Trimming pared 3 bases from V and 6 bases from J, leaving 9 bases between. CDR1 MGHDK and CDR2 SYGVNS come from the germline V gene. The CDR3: CASSEGIGQPQHF. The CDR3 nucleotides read TGTGCCAGCAGTGAGGGTATTGGTCAGCCCCAGCATTTT.

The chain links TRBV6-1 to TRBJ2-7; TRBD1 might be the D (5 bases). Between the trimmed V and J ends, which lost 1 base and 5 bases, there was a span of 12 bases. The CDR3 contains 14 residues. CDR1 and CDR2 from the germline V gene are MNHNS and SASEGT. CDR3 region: CASSEVWGGHEQYF. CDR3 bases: TGTGCCAGCAGTGAAGTGTGGGGCGGCCACGAGCAGTACTTC.

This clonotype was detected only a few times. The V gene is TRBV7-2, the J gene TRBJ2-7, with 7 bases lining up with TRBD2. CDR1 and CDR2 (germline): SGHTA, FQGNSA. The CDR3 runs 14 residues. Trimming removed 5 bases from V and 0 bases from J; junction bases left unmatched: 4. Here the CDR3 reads CASSASGNSYEQYF. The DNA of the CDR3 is TGTGCCAGCAGCGCCAGCGGGAACTCCTACGAGCAGTACTTC.

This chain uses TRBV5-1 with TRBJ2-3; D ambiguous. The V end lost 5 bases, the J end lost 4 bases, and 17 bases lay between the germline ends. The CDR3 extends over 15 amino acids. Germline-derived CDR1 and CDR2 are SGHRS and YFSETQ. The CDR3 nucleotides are TGCGCCAGCAGATTGCAGTTGATCGGGCCAGATACGCAGTATTTT. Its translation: CASRLQLIGPDTQYF.

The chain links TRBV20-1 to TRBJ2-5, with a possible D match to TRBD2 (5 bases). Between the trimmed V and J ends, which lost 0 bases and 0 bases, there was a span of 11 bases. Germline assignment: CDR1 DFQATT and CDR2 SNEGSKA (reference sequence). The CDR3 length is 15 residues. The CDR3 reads CSARDPRGNQETQYF. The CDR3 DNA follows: TGCAGTGCTAGAGATCCACGAGGGAACCAAGAGACCCAGTACTTC.

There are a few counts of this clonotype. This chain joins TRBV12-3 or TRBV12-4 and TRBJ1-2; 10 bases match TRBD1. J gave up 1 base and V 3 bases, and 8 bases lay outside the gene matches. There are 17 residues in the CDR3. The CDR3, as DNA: TGTGCCAGCAGTTTTGACAGGGGGCTGTCAGTTAACTATGGCTACACCTTC. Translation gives CASSFDRGLSVNYGYTF.

CDR3 nucleotide sequence: TGTGCCAGTAGTTCCTACCCCGGGGGGGCCAGGAATGAGCAGTTCTTC. Residues: CASSSYPGGARNEQFF. J is TRBJ2-1 and V is TRBV19, with TRBD2 matching 8 bases. The CDR3 extends over 16 amino acids. J lost 7 bases, V lost 5 bases, and 13 bases had no gene match. Per germline, CDR1 LNHDA and CDR2 SQIVND (reference sequence).

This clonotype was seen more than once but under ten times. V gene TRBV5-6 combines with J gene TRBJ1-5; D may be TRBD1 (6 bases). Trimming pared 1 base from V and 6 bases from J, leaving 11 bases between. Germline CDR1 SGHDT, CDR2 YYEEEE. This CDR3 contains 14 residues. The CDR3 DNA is TGTGCCAGCAGCTTGTGGGGGCGGGGTCAGCCCCAGCATTTT. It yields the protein CASSLWGRGQPQHF.

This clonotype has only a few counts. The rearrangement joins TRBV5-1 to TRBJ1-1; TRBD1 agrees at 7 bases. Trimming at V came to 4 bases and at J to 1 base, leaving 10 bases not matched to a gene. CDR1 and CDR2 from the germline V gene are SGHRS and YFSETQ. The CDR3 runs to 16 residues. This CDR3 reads CASSVRDRDRNTEAFF. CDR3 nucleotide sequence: TGCGCCAGCAGCGTGCGGGACAGAGATCGGAACACTGAAGCTTTCTTT. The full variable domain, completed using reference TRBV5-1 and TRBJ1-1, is KAGVTQTPRYLIKTRGQQVTLSCSPISGHRSVSWYQQTPGQGLQFLFEYFSETQRNKGNFPGRFSGRQFSNSRSEMNVSTLELGDSALYLCASSVRDRDRNTEAFFGQGTRLTVV.

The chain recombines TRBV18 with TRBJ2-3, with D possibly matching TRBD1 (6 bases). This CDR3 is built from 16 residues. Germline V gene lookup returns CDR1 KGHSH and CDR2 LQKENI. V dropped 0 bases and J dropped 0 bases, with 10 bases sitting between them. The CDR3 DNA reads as TGTGCCAGCTCACCACCGGGGGCTAGCAGCACAGATACGCAGTATTTT. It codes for CASSPPGASSTDTQYF.

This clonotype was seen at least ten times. DNA of the CDR3: TGTGCCAGCAGTCTTAAGCAGGGTTTAAATGAAAAACTGTTTTTT. It is translated as CASSLKQGLNEKLFF. The rearrangement uses TRBV25-1 and TRBJ1-4; tentatively, D is TRBD1 (5 bases). V was trimmed by 5 bases and J by 5 bases, leaving 15 bases between them. This CDR3 is built from 15 residues. Germline values: CDR1 MGHDK, CDR2 SYGVNS.

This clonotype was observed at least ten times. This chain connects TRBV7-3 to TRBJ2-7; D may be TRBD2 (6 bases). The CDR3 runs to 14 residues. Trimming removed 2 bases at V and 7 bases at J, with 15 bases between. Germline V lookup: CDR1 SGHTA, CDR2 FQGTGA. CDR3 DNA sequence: TGTGCCAGCAGCTTATCGGGACTGGCGGGAGAGCAGTACTTC. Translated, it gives CASSLSGLAGEQYF.

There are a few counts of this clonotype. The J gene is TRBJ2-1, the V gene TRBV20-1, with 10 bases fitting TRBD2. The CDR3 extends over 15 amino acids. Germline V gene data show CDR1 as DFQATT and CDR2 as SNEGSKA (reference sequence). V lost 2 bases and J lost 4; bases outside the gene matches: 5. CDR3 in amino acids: CSARPTSGVYNEQFF. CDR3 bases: TGCAGTGCTAGACCAACTAGCGGGGTATACAATGAGCAGTTCTTC.

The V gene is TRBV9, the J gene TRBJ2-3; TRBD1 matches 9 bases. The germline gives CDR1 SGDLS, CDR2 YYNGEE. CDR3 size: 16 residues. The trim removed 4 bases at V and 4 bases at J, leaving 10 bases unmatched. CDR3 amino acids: CASSPRDRAPADTQYF. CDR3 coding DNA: TGTGCCAGCAGCCCTCGGGACAGGGCCCCGGCAGATACGCAGTATTTT. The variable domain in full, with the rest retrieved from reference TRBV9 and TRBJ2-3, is DSGVTQTPKHLITATGQRVTLRCSPRSGDLSVYWYQQSLDQGLQFLIQYYNGEERAKGNILERFSAQQFPDLHSELNLSSLELGDSALYFCASSPRDRAPADTQYFGPGTRLTVL.

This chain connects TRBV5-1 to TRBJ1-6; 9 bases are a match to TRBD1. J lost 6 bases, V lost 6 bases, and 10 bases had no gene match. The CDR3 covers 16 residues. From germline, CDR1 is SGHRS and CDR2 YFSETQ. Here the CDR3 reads CASTEGLGQGNSPLHF. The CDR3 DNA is TGCGCCAGCACCGAAGGTCTGGGACAGGGTAATTCACCCCTCCACTTT. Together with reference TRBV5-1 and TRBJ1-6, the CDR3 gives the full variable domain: KAGVTQTPRYLIKTRGQQVTLSCSPISGHRSVSWYQQTPGQGLQFLFEYFSETQRNKGNFPGRFSGRQFSNSRSEMNVSTLELGDSALYLCASTEGLGQGNSPLHFGNGTRLTVT.

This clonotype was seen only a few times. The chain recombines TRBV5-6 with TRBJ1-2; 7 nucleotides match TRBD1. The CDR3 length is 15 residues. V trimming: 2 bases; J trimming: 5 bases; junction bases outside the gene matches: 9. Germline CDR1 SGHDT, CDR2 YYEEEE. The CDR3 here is CASSFISDRWYGYTF. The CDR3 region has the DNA TGTGCCAGCAGCTTTATATCGGACAGGTGGTATGGCTACACCTTC.

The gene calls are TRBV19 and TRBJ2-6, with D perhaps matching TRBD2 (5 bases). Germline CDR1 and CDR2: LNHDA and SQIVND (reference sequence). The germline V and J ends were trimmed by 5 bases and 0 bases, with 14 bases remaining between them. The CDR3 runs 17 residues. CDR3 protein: CASSPREQNSGANVLTF. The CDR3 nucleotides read TGTGCCAGTAGTCCGAGGGAACAAAACTCTGGGGCCAACGTCCTGACTTTC.

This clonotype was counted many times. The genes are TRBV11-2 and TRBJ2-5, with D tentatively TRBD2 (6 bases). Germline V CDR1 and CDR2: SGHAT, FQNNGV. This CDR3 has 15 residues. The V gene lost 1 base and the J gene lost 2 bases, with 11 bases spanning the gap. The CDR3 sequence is CASSLAPGGQETQYF. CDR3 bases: TGTGCCAGCAGCTTAGCCCCTGGGGGGCAAGAGACCCAGTACTTC.

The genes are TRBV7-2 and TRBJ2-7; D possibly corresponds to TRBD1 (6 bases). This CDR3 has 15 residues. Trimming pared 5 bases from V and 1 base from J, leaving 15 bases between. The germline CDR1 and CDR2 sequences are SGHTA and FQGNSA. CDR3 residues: CASSMTGQLSYEQYF. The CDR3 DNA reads TGTGCCAGCAGCATGACGGGACAACTATCCTACGAGCAGTACTTC. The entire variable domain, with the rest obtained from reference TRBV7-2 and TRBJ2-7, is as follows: GAGVSQSPSNKVTEKGKDVELRCDPISGHTALYWYRQSLGQGLEFLIYFQGNSAPDKSGLPSDRFSAERTGGSVSTLTIQRTQQEDSAVYLCASSMTGQLSYEQYFGPGTRLTVT.

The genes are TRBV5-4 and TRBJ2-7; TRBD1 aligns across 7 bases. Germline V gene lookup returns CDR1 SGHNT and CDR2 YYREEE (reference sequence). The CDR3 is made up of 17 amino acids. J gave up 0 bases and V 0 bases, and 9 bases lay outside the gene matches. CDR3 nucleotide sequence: TGTGCCAGCAGCTTGGATATTAAACAGGGGAGCTCCTACGAGCAGTACTTC. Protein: CASSLDIKQGSSYEQYF.

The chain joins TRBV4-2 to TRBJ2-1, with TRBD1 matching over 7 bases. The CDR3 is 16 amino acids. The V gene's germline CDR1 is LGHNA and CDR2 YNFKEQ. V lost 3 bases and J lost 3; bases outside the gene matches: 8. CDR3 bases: TGTGCCAGCAGCCAGGGGACAGAAATGCACTACAATGAGCAGTTCTTC. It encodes CASSQGTEMHYNEQFF.